Listed here are 18 T cell receptor beta chains from one sample, sequenced in a study of blood T cell repertoires in COVID-19 (dated by TCRdb to the early 2020s). The receptor library was made with the immunoSEQ multiplex PCR assay. Here the immuneACCESS table is served through TCRdb, limited to in-frame sequences with V and J called. Missing clones are a known gap in these copies; in checked studies unresolved V genes cover under half, and the rest lacks a known reason. For this sample there are 270,000 or so clones; 70% to 90% appear just once. About 3% of the sample rests with the top ten. Sample: peripheral blood. These receptors were collected from a woman under 40 with active or convalescent COVID-19.

The rearrangement links TRBV3-1 (or the pseudogene TRBV3-2) to TRBJ2-1; perhaps TRBD1 as D (6 bases). V lost 1 base to trimming and J lost 5 bases, with 15 bases between them. Germline CDR1 reads LGHDT; CDR2 reads YNNKEL (reference sequence). The CDR3 has 16 amino acids. CDR3 amino acids: CASSQAPVGADNEQFF. CDR3 nucleotides: TGTGCCAGCAGCCAAGCCCCTGTGGGGGCCGACAATGAGCAGTTCTTC.

The V gene is TRBV21-1, the J gene TRBJ1-2; the DNA was not used to check the table's D call, TRBD1. TRBV21-1 is classified as a pseudogene. This CDR3 region has 19 residues. In DNA, the CDR3 is TGTGCCAGCAGCAAAGCATATGGGGACTCAGGGGGCGGTTTGGAGGGCTACACCTTC. It translates to CASSKAYGDSGGGLEGYTF.

The V gene is TRBV27, the J gene TRBJ2-7, with TRBD2 matching 10 bases. The CDR3 length is 15 residues. The germline V gene has CDR1 MNHEY and CDR2 SMNVEV (reference sequence). The V and J ends lost 8 bases and 1 base, in that order; junction bases with no gene match: 8. The CDR3: CASRRASGGSYEQYF. DNA for the CDR3: TGTGCCAGCCGGCGGGCTAGCGGGGGATCCTACGAGCAGTACTTC.

The V gene is TRBV24-1, the J gene TRBJ2-3; no definite D call. Germline values: CDR1 KGHDR, CDR2 SFDVKD. The CDR3 is 13 amino acids. Trimming left V 4 bases short and J 6 bases short, with 10 bases between. CDR3 loop: CATSDPPGDTQYF. In DNA, the CDR3 is TGTGCCACCAGTGACCCACCCGGGGATACGCAGTATTTT.

The chain has TRBV6-2 or TRBV6-3 and TRBJ1-2; no clear D gene. Germline CDR1 reads MNHEY; CDR2 reads SVGEGT. The V and J ends lost 4 bases and 2 bases respectively, with 14 bases between them. This CDR3 has 15 amino acids. CDR3 sequence: CASSFVGAQNYGYTF. In DNA form, the CDR3 reads TGTGCCAGCAGTTTCGTTGGCGCACAGAACTATGGCTACACCTTC.

This clone was counted a single time. The genes are TRBV20-1 and TRBJ2-5; a possible D gene is TRBD1 (6 bases). This CDR3 comprises 11 residues. Germline lookup yields CDR1 DFQATT and CDR2 SNEGSKA (reference sequence). Trimming took off 6 bases at V and 5 bases at J, with 10 bases between the two ends. In DNA form, the CDR3 reads TGCAGTGCCCAGGGGTTGGAGACCCAGTACTTC. Encoded protein: CSAQGLETQYF.

This clone was recorded once. The rearrangement joins TRBV9 to TRBJ1-1; D unclear. This CDR3 is 12 amino acids long. Per the germline V gene, CDR1 is SGDLS and CDR2 is YYNGEE. V gave up 3 bases and J gave up 9 bases, with 12 bases separating them. The CDR3: CASSAAESQAFF. DNA for the CDR3: TGTGCCAGCAGCGCCGCTGAGTCTCAAGCTTTCTTT.

This clone turned up a few times. CDR3 amino acids: CASSQDFGTGLPDTQYF. The CDR3 DNA sequence: TGCGCCAGCAGCCAAGATTTCGGGACAGGGTTACCAGATACGCAGTATTTT. V gene TRBV4-3 combines with J gene TRBJ2-3; 9 bases agree with TRBD1. Germline-derived CDR1 and CDR2 are LGHNA and YSLEER. The CDR3 runs to 17 residues. V trimming: 0 bases; J trimming: 4 bases; junction bases outside the gene matches: 8.

This clone has a single count. The chain links TRBV9 to TRBJ2-7, with a possible D match to TRBD2 (7 bases). The CDR3 length is 16 residues. Germline V gene data show CDR1 as SGDLS and CDR2 as YYNGEE. V shed 0 bases and J shed 0 bases, with 13 bases lying between them. The CDR3: CASSVAGGASSYEQYF. CDR3 DNA sequence: TGTGCCAGCAGCGTAGCTGGGGGGGCCAGCTCCTACGAGCAGTACTTC.

The chain uses TRBV7-2 and TRBJ1-6; no definite D call. This CDR3 is 18 amino acids long. The ends were cut back, 1 base at V and 7 bases at J, with 20 bases in the middle. Germline V CDR1 and CDR2: SGHTA, FQGNSA. The CDR3 DNA sequence: TGTGCCAGCAGCTTAGTTGTCCCCGCTACAGTCTTAAATTCACCCCTCCACTTT. Translation: CASSLVVPATVLNSPLHF.

The chain has TRBV30 and TRBJ1-4, with 9 bases identical to TRBD1. CDR3 length equals 14 residues. The germline CDR1 and CDR2 sequences are GTSNPN and SVGIG (reference sequence). V shed 6 bases, J shed 2 bases, and the junction held 4 bases outside the gene matches. The CDR3 DNA reads as TGTGCCTGCGGACAGGGGAGCACTAATGAAAAACTGTTTTTT. Its translation: CACGQGSTNEKLFF.

The rearrangement links TRBV19 to TRBJ1-2, with 9 bases matching TRBD1. The germline CDR1 and CDR2 sequences are LNHDA and SQIVND (reference sequence). Unmatched junction bases numbered 8, after V lost 5 bases and J lost 7 bases. CDR3 size: 14 residues. Here the CDR3 reads CASSGTGSSSGYTF. DNA for the CDR3: TGTGCCAGTAGTGGGACAGGGTCATCGAGTGGCTACACCTTC.

This clone came up once. V and J are TRBV6-2 or TRBV6-3 and TRBJ1-1; a possible D gene is TRBD1 (5 bases). Trimming pared 0 bases from V and 0 bases from J, leaving 11 bases between. The CDR3 runs to 16 residues. Germline V gene data show CDR1 as MNHEY and CDR2 as SVGEGT. CDR3 loop: CASSYSPGSMNTEAFF. The CDR3 DNA sequence: TGTGCCAGCAGTTACTCACCAGGGTCCATGAACACTGAAGCTTTCTTT.

This clone was picked up a small number of times. The CDR3 here is CASSFRGVPFNQPQHF. The CDR3, as DNA: TGTGCCAGCAGTTTCCGGGGGGTCCCCTTCAATCAGCCCCAGCATTTT. The chain uses TRBV6-5 and TRBJ1-5; perhaps TRBD1 as D (5 bases). CDR1 and CDR2 (germline): MNHEY, SVGAGI. The length of the CDR3 is 16 residues. V lost 4 bases, J lost 3 bases, and 16 bases lay in between.

This clone was counted between two and nine times. The chain is built from TRBV19 and TRBJ1-5, with TRBD1 as a possible D gene (5 bases). This CDR3 contains 13 residues. In germline, CDR1 is LNHDA, CDR2 SQIVND (reference sequence). The V gene lost 3 bases and the J gene lost 7 bases, with 10 bases spanning the gap. The CDR3 is CASSISGGQPQHF. The CDR3 coding sequence is TGTGCCAGTAGTATTTCGGGGGGACAGCCCCAGCATTTT.

The genes are TRBV18 and TRBJ2-1; TRBD1 matches 7 bases. The CDR3 is 16 residues long. Looked up from germline, CDR1 is KGHSH and CDR2 is LQKENI. J was trimmed by 7 bases and V by 2 bases; bases with no gene match: 11. The CDR3 DNA is TGTGCCAGCTCACCAGAGAGAGTGGCAGGGGGTAATGAGCAGTTCTTC. It codes for CASSPERVAGGNEQFF.

The rearrangement joins TRBV29-1 to TRBJ1-4; TRBD1 matches 8 bases. Per the germline V gene, CDR1 is SQVTM and CDR2 is ANQGSEA. The V gene end was trimmed by 7 bases and the J gene end by 6 bases; junction bases not matched to a gene: 10. CDR3 length: 14 amino acids. The DNA of the CDR3 is TGCAGCGCTCGTACACAGGGGGATGATGAAAAACTGTTTTTT. This codes for CSARTQGDDEKLFF.

Only one count was recorded for this clone. The chain has TRBV24-1 and TRBJ2-2; TRBD1 matches at 8 bases. Per germline, CDR1 KGHDR and CDR2 SFDVKD. The CDR3 has 15 residues. V was clipped by 7 bases and J by 6 bases; unmatched bases: 9. The CDR3 loop is CATSSRDRPPGELFF. The CDR3 DNA reads TGTGCCACCAGCTCCAGGGACAGGCCTCCCGGGGAGCTGTTTTTT.